These 19 T cell receptor beta chains were all obtained from the same sample, sequenced in a study of T cells after yellow fever vaccination. TCRdb re-analysed the 5' RACE reads in MiXCR, keeping a single row per CDR3 protein. The sample contains 100,000 to 150,000 distinct CDR3 sequences, roughly 8.2% of which appear only once. The sequencing here drew on CD8+ T cells sorted from PBMCs, taken on the day of the yellow fever booster vaccination. These receptors were taken from a man between 18 and 35 years old who received the YFV17D yellow fever vaccine.

This clonotype was counted ten times or more. The rearrangement links TRBV27 to TRBJ1-5; D call uncertain. The V gene's germline CDR1 is MNHEY and CDR2 SMNVEV (reference sequence). V was trimmed by 2 bases and J by 3 bases, leaving 11 bases between them. CDR3 length equals 15 residues. CDR3 region: CASSLIPMTNQPQHF. The CDR3 DNA follows: TGTGCCAGCAGTTTAATCCCTATGACCAATCAGCCCCAGCATTTT.

This clonotype was seen more than once but under ten times. The V call is TRBV6-6, the J call TRBJ1-3; the D is unclear. Trimming left V 2 bases short and J 2 bases short, with 7 bases between. Germline assignment: CDR1 MNHNY and CDR2 SVGAGI (reference sequence). The CDR3 covers 14 residues. The DNA for the CDR3 is TGTGCCAGCAGTTACGTAGGTCCTGGAAACACCATATATTTT. Protein: CASSYVGPGNTIYF.

Many counts were recorded for this clonotype. V gene TRBV4-3 combines with J gene TRBJ2-3, with D tentatively TRBD2 (7 bases). Germline V gene lookup returns CDR1 LGHNA and CDR2 YSLEER. V lost 4 bases and J lost 2, with 19 bases in between. The CDR3 sequence is 17 residues long. In nucleotides, the CDR3 is TGCGCCAGCAGCCCGGAAGTACGGGGGGCCCTCACAGATACGCAGTATTTT. Encoded protein: CASSPEVRGALTDTQYF.

This chain links TRBV18 with TRBJ2-7; 9 positions match TRBD2. J was trimmed by 6 bases and V by 0 bases; bases with no gene match: 9. CDR1 is KGHSH, CDR2 LQKENI, per germline. This CDR3 has 16 residues. CDR3 in amino acids: CASSPPGGLAASEQYV. In DNA, the CDR3 is TGTGCCAGCTCACCACCTGGGGGACTAGCCGCCTCCGAGCAGTACGTC.

This clonotype was detected only a few times. This rearrangement joins TRBV2 to TRBJ2-3; 7 bases line up with TRBD1. With V trimmed by 3 bases and J by 2 bases, 8 bases remained unmatched. The CDR3 is made up of 16 amino acids. CDR1 and CDR2 from the germline V gene are SNHLY and FYNNEI. The CDR3 bases are TGTGCCAGCAGTGACCCCAGGGGGAGATCCACAGATACGCAGTATTTT. Protein sequence: CASSDPRGRSTDTQYF.

This clonotype was counted a few times. The chain uses TRBV6-1 and TRBJ2-1; TRBD2 aligns across 13 bases. Germline values: CDR1 MNHNS, CDR2 SASEGT. The CDR3 covers 16 residues. Trimming cost V 6 bases and J 1 base; bases outside gene matches: 3. CDR3 protein: CASRTSGGASYNEQFF. The CDR3 coding sequence is TGTGCCAGCAGAACTAGCGGGGGGGCGTCCTACAATGAGCAGTTCTTC.

In its sample, this clonotype was seen a few times. The V call is TRBV6-5, the J call TRBJ1-1; no definite D call. This CDR3 contains 15 residues. Deletions cut 0 bases from V and 6 bases from J, with 14 bases between. Looked up from germline, CDR1 is MNHEY and CDR2 is SVGAGI. The CDR3 loop is CASSYSTGRFAEAFF. CDR3 bases: TGTGCCAGCAGTTACTCGACTGGCCGGTTTGCTGAAGCTTTCTTT.

This clonotype turned up a few times. The chain employs TRBV12-3 or TRBV12-4 and TRBJ2-5; 7 positions match TRBD2. V dropped 3 bases and J dropped 1; count of bases not matched to a gene: 14. CDR3 size: 18 residues. The CDR3 loop reads CASSFRFGKAGTQETQYF. The CDR3 DNA reads TGTGCCAGCAGTTTTCGGTTCGGCAAAGCGGGAACCCAAGAGACCCAGTACTTC.

The gene calls are TRBV20-1 and TRBJ1-5; D remains ambiguous. There are 12 residues in the CDR3. Germline assignment: CDR1 DFQATT and CDR2 SNEGSKA (reference sequence). The V end was cut by 3 bases, the J end by 2 bases, with 5 bases between. CDR3 region: CSARSGNQPQHF. For the CDR3, the DNA is TGCAGTGCTAGGAGTGGCAATCAGCCCCAGCATTTT.

J is TRBJ1-1 and V is TRBV7-9; D remains unclear. This CDR3 region has 17 residues. Deletions cut 1 base from V and 0 bases from J, with 15 bases between. Germline loops: CDR1 SEHNR, CDR2 FQNEAQ (reference sequence). In nucleotides, the CDR3 is TGTGCCAGCAGCTTAGGGCCACCATTGGGGATGAACACTGAAGCTTTCTTT. Translated, it gives CASSLGPPLGMNTEAFF.

In its sample, this clonotype was seen a few times. The chain has TRBV19 and TRBJ2-7, with 10 bases fitting TRBD2. This CDR3 region has 17 residues. Germline V gives CDR1 LNHDA, CDR2 SQIVND (reference sequence). Trimming at V came to 3 bases and at J to 2 bases, leaving 10 bases not matched to a gene. The CDR3, as DNA: TGTGCCAGTAGTATGGCTAGCGGGGGCCGCGTTCCCTACGAGCAGTACTTC. This sequence encodes CASSMASGGRVPYEQYF.

The genes are TRBV13 and TRBJ2-1; no clear D gene. The V gene lost 5 bases and the J gene lost 6 bases, with 8 bases spanning the gap. Germline V gene data show CDR1 as PRHDT and CDR2 as FYEKMQ (reference sequence). CDR3 length: 12 amino acids. The DNA of the CDR3 is TGTGCCAGCAGCGACCGGCCCAATGAGCAGTTCTTC. Its protein product is CASSDRPNEQFF.

The CDR3: CASTSPTGSGKAFF. CDR3 nucleotides: TGTGCCAGCACCTCACCCACAGGGTCGGGCAAAGCTTTCTTT. V and J are TRBV6-5 and TRBJ1-1, with D tentatively TRBD1 (6 bases). The V and J ends lost 7 bases and 9 bases respectively, with 21 bases between them. CDR1 and CDR2 (germline): MNHEY, SVGAGI. The CDR3 is 14 residues long.

There are a few counts of this clonotype. The chain employs TRBV18 and TRBJ1-3, with a possible D match to TRBD1 (5 bases). This CDR3 has 11 amino acids. V was clipped by 0 bases and J by 16 bases, with 10 bases between them. The germline CDR1 and CDR2 sequences are KGHSH and LQKENI. The CDR3 DNA reads as TGTGCCAGCTCACCACCGGGGGACGTTTATTTT. Amino acids: CASSPPGDVYF.

This clonotype came up many times. The rearrangement links TRBV12-3 or TRBV12-4 to TRBJ2-1; D not certain. Trimming left V 3 bases short and J 5 bases short, with 14 bases between. The length of the CDR3 is 15 residues. The CDR3 here is CASSFAPHPNNEQFF. CDR3 coding DNA: TGTGCCAGCAGTTTTGCACCGCACCCGAACAATGAGCAGTTCTTC.

This clonotype was detected many times. The V call is TRBV5-1, the J call TRBJ2-1; 10 bases agree with TRBD1. After removal of 4 bases from V and 5 bases from J, the junction contained 6 bases not matched to a gene. Germline V lookup: CDR1 SGHRS, CDR2 YFSETQ. The CDR3 runs 15 residues. CDR3 sequence (DNA): TGCGCCAGCAGCACGGGGACAGGGGTCGACAATGAGCAGTTCTTC. The encoded protein is CASSTGTGVDNEQFF.

V gene TRBV7-9 combines with J gene TRBJ1-5; D may be TRBD1 (6 bases). Germline CDR1 reads SEHNR; CDR2 reads FQNEAQ (reference sequence). The V and J ends lost 5 bases and 11 bases respectively, with 19 bases between them. The length of the CDR3 is 14 residues. The CDR3 DNA sequence: TGTGCCAGCAGCGCCGACAGGTCCCCTAGTTCCCAGCATTTT. Amino acids: CASSADRSPSSQHF. Based on the CDR3 plus reference TRBV7-9 and TRBJ1-5, the full variable domain is DTGVSQNPRHKITKRGQNVTFRCDPISEHNRLYWYRQTLGQGPEFLTYFQNEAQLEKSRLLSDRFSAERPKGSFSTLEIQRTEQGDSAMYLCASSADRSPSSQHFGDGTRLSIL.

This clonotype was recorded a few times. V is TRBV7-8 and J is TRBJ2-2, with D perhaps TRBD2 (6 bases). In germline, CDR1 is SGHVS, CDR2 FQNEAQ. CDR3 size: 14 residues. V gave up 4 bases and J gave up 5 bases, with 11 bases separating them. Written as DNA, the CDR3 is TGTGCCAGCAGCTCCCTGGGGGGTACCGGGGAGCTGTTTTTT. Translating it yields CASSSLGGTGELFF.

The gene calls are TRBV9 and TRBJ2-5, with TRBD1 identical over 8 bases. Germline V gene lookup returns CDR1 SGDLS and CDR2 YYNGEE. Trimming removed 7 bases from V and 4 bases from J; junction bases left unmatched: 3. This CDR3 spans 12 amino acids. This CDR3 is CASSDRGETQYF. CDR3 bases: TGTGCCAGCTCCGACAGGGGAGAGACCCAGTACTTC.